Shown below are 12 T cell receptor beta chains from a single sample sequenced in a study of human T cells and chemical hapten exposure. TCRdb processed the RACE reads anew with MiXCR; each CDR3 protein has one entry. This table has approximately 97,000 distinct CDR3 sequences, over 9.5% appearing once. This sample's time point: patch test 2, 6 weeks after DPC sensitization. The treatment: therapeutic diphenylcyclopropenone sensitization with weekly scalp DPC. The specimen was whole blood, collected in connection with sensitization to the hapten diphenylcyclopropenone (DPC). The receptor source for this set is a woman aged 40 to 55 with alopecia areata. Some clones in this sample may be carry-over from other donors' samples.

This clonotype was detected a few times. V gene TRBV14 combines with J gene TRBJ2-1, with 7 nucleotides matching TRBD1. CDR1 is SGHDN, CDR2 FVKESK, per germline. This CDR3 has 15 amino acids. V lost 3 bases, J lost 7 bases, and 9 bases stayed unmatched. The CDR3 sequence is CASSHRRTGDNEQFF. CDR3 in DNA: TGTGCCAGCAGCCATCGTCGGACAGGCGATAATGAGCAGTTCTTC.

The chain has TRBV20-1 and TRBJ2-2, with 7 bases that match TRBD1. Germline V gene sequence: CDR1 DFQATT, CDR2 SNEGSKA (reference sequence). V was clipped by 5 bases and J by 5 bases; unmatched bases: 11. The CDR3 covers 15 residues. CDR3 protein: CSADRQGRWTGELFF. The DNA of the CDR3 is TGCAGTGCTGACAGACAGGGCCGATGGACCGGGGAGCTGTTTTTT.

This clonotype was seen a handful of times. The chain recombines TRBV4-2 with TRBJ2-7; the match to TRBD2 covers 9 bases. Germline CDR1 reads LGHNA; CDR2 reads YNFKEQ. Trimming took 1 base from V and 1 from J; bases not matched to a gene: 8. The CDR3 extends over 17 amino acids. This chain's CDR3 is CASSQVSTSGPSYEQYF. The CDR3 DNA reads TGTGCCAGCAGCCAAGTCTCGACTAGCGGTCCTTCCTACGAGCAGTACTTC.

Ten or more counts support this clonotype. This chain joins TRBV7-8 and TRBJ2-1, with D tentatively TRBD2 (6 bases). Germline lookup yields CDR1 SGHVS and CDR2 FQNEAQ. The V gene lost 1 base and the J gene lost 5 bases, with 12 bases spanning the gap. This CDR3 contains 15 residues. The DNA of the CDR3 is TGTGCCAGCAGCTTAGGTCCGGGAGCTCACAATGAGCAGTTCTTC. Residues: CASSLGPGAHNEQFF.

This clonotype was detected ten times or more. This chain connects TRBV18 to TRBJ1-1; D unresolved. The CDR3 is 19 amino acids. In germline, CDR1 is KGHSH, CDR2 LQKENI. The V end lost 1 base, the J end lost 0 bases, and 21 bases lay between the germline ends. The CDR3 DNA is TGTGCCAGCTCACCACTGACTCAATCTTCGGGTTTCATGAACACTGAAGCTTTCTTT. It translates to CASSPLTQSSGFMNTEAFF. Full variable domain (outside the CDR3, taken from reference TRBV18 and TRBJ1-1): NAGVMQNPRHLVRRRGQEARLRCSPMKGHSHVYWYRQLPEEGLKFMVYLQKENIIDESGMPKERFSAEFPKEGPSILRIQQVVRGDSAAYFCASSPLTQSSGFMNTEAFFGQGTRLTVV.

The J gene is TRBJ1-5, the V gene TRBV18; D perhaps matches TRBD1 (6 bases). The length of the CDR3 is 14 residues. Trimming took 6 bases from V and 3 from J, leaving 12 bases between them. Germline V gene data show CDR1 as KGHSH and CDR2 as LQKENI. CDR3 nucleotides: TGTGCCAGCTCCCCAGACAGGAACAATCAGCCCCAGCATTTT. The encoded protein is CASSPDRNNQPQHF. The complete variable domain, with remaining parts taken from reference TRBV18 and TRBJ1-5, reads NAGVMQNPRHLVRRRGQEARLRCSPMKGHSHVYWYRQLPEEGLKFMVYLQKENIIDESGMPKERFSAEFPKEGPSILRIQQVVRGDSAAYFCASSPDRNNQPQHFGDGTRLSIL.

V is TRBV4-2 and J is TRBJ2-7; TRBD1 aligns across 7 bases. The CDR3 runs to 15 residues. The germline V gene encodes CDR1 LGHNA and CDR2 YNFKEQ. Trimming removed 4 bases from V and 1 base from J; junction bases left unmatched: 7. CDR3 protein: CASSPPGQRSYEQYF. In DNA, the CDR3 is TGTGCCAGCAGCCCTCCGGGACAGAGATCCTACGAGCAGTACTTC.

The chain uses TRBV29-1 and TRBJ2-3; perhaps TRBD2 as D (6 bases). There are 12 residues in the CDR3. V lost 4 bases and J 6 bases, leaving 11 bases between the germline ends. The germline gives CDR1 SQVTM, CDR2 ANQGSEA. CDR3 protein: CSVAGRSDTQYF. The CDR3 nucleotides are TGCAGCGTTGCAGGGAGGTCGGATACGCAGTATTTT.

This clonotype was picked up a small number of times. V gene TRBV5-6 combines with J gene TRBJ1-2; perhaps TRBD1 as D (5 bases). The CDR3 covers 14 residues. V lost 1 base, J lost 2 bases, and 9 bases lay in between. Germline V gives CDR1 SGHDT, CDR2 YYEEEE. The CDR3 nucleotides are TGTGCCAGCAGCTTGAGGGGATTAAACTATGGCTACACCTTC. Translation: CASSLRGLNYGYTF.

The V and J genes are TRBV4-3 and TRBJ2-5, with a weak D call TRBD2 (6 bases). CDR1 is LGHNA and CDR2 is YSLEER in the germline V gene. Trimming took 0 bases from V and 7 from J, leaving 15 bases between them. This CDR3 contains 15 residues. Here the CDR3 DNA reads TGCGCCAGCAGCCAAGATCGGCTAGCGTCGGTGACCCAGTACTTC. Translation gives CASSQDRLASVTQYF.

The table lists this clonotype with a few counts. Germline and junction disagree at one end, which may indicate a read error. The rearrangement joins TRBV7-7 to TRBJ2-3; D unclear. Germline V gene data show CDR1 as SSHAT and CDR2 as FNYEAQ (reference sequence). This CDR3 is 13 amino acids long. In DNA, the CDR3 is TGTGCTAGCAGCACCAGAGTTGCAGATACGCAGTATTTT. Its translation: CASSTRVADTQYF.

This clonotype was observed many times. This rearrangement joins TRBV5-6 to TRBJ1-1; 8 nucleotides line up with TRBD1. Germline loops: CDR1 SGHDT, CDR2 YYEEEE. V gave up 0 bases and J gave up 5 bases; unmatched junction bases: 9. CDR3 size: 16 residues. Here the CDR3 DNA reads TGTGCCAGCAGCTTGGCCGACAGGGGATCGTGGACTGAAGCTTTCTTT. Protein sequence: CASSLADRGSWTEAFF.